Listed here are 26 T cell receptor beta chains from one sample, sequenced in a study of blood T cell repertoires in COVID-19. Some clones are missing from TCRdb's copy, which holds only in-frame ones; the method was immunoSEQ multiplex PCR. Of about 83,000 clones listed, under 80% are singletons. Sample: peripheral blood. These TCRs come from a woman older than 75 with active or convalescent COVID-19.

The chain carries TRBV27 and TRBJ2-3; no reliable D call. V lost 2 bases to trimming and J lost 2 bases, with 5 bases between them. Germline loops: CDR1 MNHEY, CDR2 SMNVEV (reference sequence). CDR3 length: 13 residues. DNA for the CDR3: TGTGCCAGCAGTTTAGAGGTCACAGATACGCAGTATTTT. It specifies CASSLEVTDTQYF.

The CDR3 is CASSAASGETEAFF. The CDR3 nucleotides are TGTGCCAGCAGCGCCGCTTCAGGGGAGACTGAAGCTTTCTTT. The chain joins TRBV9 to TRBJ1-1; maybe TRBD1 (6 bases). CDR1 is SGDLS, CDR2 YYNGEE, per germline. V dropped 3 bases and J dropped 5 bases, with 14 bases sitting between them. This CDR3 contains 14 residues.

The sample holds many counts of this clone. The chain recombines TRBV20-1 with TRBJ2-1, with TRBD2 identical over 11 bases. Germline CDR1 and CDR2: DFQATT and SNEGSKA (reference sequence). CDR3 size: 15 residues. Trimming cost V 3 bases and J 4 bases; bases outside gene matches: 5. Here the CDR3 reads CSASRSGGAYNEQFF. Written as DNA, the CDR3 is TGCAGTGCTAGTCGTAGCGGGGGGGCATACAATGAGCAGTTCTTC.

This clone was picked up one time. Written as DNA, the CDR3 is TGTGCCAGCAGCTTAGGCAGAGGGGGCGATTCTGGCTACACCTTC. It translates to CASSLGRGGDSGYTF. V is TRBV7-9 and J is TRBJ1-2; TRBD1 matches 7 bases. CDR3 length: 15 residues. Germline V gives CDR1 SEHNR, CDR2 FQNEAQ (reference sequence). V dropped 1 base and J dropped 7; count of bases not matched to a gene: 9.

This clone was seen ten or more times. The rearrangement joins TRBV2 to TRBJ1-3; possible D gene TRBD1, 6 bases. Germline assignment: CDR1 SNHLY and CDR2 FYNNEI. The V and J ends lost 5 bases and 0 bases respectively, with 11 bases between them. This CDR3 is built from 15 residues. The chain's CDR3 is CASSMGHTSGNTIYF. In DNA form, the CDR3 reads TGTGCCAGCAGTATGGGACATACCTCTGGAAACACCATATATTTT.

The rearrangement links TRBV12-5 to TRBJ2-2, with 14 bases aligning to TRBD2. CDR1 and CDR2 (germline): LGHNT, FRNRAP. The V segment lost 4 bases and the J segment 3 bases; nucleotides outside the gene matches: 10. CDR3 length equals 19 residues. CDR3 residues: CASGSRLAGGLEYTGELFF. In DNA form, the CDR3 reads TGTGCTAGTGGTTCCAGACTAGCGGGGGGGTTAGAGTACACCGGGGAGCTGTTTTTT. Based on the CDR3 plus reference TRBV12-5 and TRBJ2-2, the full variable domain is DARVTQTPRHKVTEMGQEVTMRCQPILGHNTVFWYRQTMMQGLELLAYFRNRAPLDDSGMPKDRFSAEMPDATLATLKIQPSEPRDSAVYFCASGSRLAGGLEYTGELFFGEGSRLTVL.

The chain links TRBV24-1 to TRBJ2-7; 12 bases line up with TRBD1. The germline V gene encodes CDR1 KGHDR and CDR2 SFDVKD. The junction had 7 bases not matched to a gene; V was cut back by 5 bases and J by 6 bases. This CDR3 has 15 residues. CDR3 sequence (DNA): TGTGCCACCAGTGCTACCCGGGACAGGGGGCCCGAGCAGTACTTC. Encoded protein: CATSATRDRGPEQYF.

The genes are TRBV30 and TRBJ1-1; 8 nucleotides agree with TRBD1. Germline V gene sequence: CDR1 GTSNPN, CDR2 SVGIG (reference sequence). This CDR3 region has 13 residues. V dropped 3 bases and J dropped 5; count of bases not matched to a gene: 5. For the CDR3, the DNA is TGTGCCTGGAGCCAACAGGGGGGGACTGAAGCTTTCTTT. It yields the protein CAWSQQGGTEAFF.

This rearrangement joins TRBV27 to TRBJ1-4; TRBD1 might be the D (6 bases). Germline V lookup: CDR1 MNHEY, CDR2 SMNVEV (reference sequence). The CDR3 sequence is 16 residues long. Trimming removed 0 bases from V and 2 bases from J, with 10 bases in between. The CDR3: CASSLSAQGTNEKLFF. CDR3 DNA: TGTGCCAGCAGTTTATCGGCGCAGGGGACTAATGAAAAACTGTTTTTT.

The chain recombines TRBV28 with TRBJ2-7; a weak D match, TRBD2 (5 bases). The CDR3 sequence is 12 residues long. Trimming left V 3 bases short and J 6 bases short, with 9 bases between. CDR1 is MDHEN and CDR2 is SYDVKM in the germline V gene. CDR3 nucleotides: TGTGCCAGCAGTTTTCCCAGCGGCGAGCAGTACTTC. It translates to CASSFPSGEQYF.

The V call is TRBV13, the J call TRBJ2-1, with TRBD2 matching over 7 bases. Germline values: CDR1 PRHDT, CDR2 FYEKMQ (reference sequence). The J segment lost 6 bases and the V segment lost 2 bases, leaving 4 bases of the junction unmatched. The CDR3 is 14 residues long. DNA of the CDR3: TGTGCCAGCAGCTTACTCCAGCGGGGCAATGAGCAGTTCTTC. It specifies CASSLLQRGNEQFF.

The V call is TRBV7-9, the J call TRBJ1-5, with unresolved D. CDR1 SEHNR and CDR2 FQNEAQ come from the germline V gene (reference sequence). V lost 5 bases to trimming and J lost 6 bases, with 17 bases between them. There are 15 residues in the CDR3. CDR3 DNA sequence: TGTGCCAGCAGCCCCACCGGGGTAGCTGTTCAGCCCCAGCATTTT. This gives the protein CASSPTGVAVQPQHF.

The rearrangement uses TRBV30 and TRBJ2-7; D remains unclear. Germline V CDR1 and CDR2: GTSNPN, SVGIG (reference sequence). The CDR3 covers 14 residues. V lost 3 bases and J 7 bases, leaving 19 bases between the germline ends. In nucleotides, the CDR3 is TGTGCCTGGAGCGACGGTCTTGGCGACTGGGAGCAGTACTTC. Amino acids: CAWSDGLGDWEQYF.

The genes are TRBV5-1 and TRBJ2-2, with 9 bases fitting TRBD1. V shed 4 bases, J shed 8 bases, and the junction held 9 bases outside the gene matches. The CDR3 loop spans 15 amino acids. CDR1 and CDR2 from the germline V gene are SGHRS and YFSETQ. The CDR3 loop reads CASSLGQGLEGELFF. CDR3 bases: TGCGCCAGCAGCCTAGGACAGGGGCTAGAAGGGGAGCTGTTTTTT.

This clone has ten or more counts. The V call is TRBV6-5, the J call TRBJ2-2; 7 positions agree with TRBD2. From germline, CDR1 is MNHEY and CDR2 SVGAGI. CDR3 size: 15 residues. J was trimmed by 5 bases and V by 10 bases; bases with no gene match: 13. This chain's CDR3 is CATPYGRLATGELFF. For the CDR3, the DNA is TGTGCCACCCCATACGGGAGGCTCGCGACCGGGGAGCTGTTTTTT.

The chain combines TRBV18 with TRBJ1-6; D gene uncertain. With 6 bases removed from V and 0 bases from J, the gap between germline ends came to 6 bases. Germline V lookup: CDR1 KGHSH, CDR2 LQKENI. The CDR3 spans 14 residues. CDR3 protein: CASSVSSYNSPLHF. The DNA of the CDR3 is TGTGCCAGCTCTGTGAGCTCCTATAATTCACCCCTCCACTTT.

This CDR3 reads CASSPSLASGATDTQYF. Here the CDR3 DNA reads TGCGCCAGCAGCCCCTCCCTGGCTAGCGGGGCCACAGATACGCAGTATTTT. The chain has TRBV4-3 and TRBJ2-3; 9 bases map to TRBD2. From germline, CDR1 is LGHNA and CDR2 YSLEER. The CDR3 consists of 17 residues. The J segment lost 2 bases and the V segment lost 4 bases, leaving 10 bases of the junction unmatched.

This sequence joins TRBV27 and TRBJ1-6, with D maybe TRBD1 (5 bases). V gave up 3 bases and J gave up 0 bases, with 12 bases separating them. Looked up from germline, CDR1 is MNHEY and CDR2 is SMNVEV (reference sequence). The CDR3 contains 17 residues. The CDR3, as DNA: TGTGCCAGCAGTTTCTCGGGGGATAGCTCCTATAATTCACCCCTCCACTTT. Translation gives CASSFSGDSSYNSPLHF.

This rearrangement joins TRBV5-1 to TRBJ2-3; a weak D match, TRBD1 (6 bases). The CDR3 loop spans 15 amino acids. Germline lookup yields CDR1 SGHRS and CDR2 YFSETQ. Trimming removed 1 base at V and 0 bases at J, with 9 bases between. The CDR3 protein is CASSLWGLSTDTQYF. CDR3 sequence (DNA): TGCGCCAGCAGCTTGTGGGGGCTGAGCACAGATACGCAGTATTTT.

V gene TRBV5-4 combines with J gene TRBJ1-2, with no clear D. Germline CDR1 and CDR2: SGHNT and YYREEE (reference sequence). The length of the CDR3 is 14 residues. Trimming removed 0 bases at V and 1 base at J, with 7 bases between. Here the CDR3 reads CASSLAGVNYGYTF. The CDR3 coding sequence is TGTGCCAGCAGCTTGGCCGGGGTTAACTATGGCTACACCTTC.

This sequence joins TRBV30 and TRBJ2-2; TRBD1 agrees at 10 bases. The CDR3 sequence is 15 residues long. V lost 4 bases, J lost 6 bases, and 8 bases stayed unmatched. Germline values: CDR1 GTSNPN, CDR2 SVGIG (reference sequence). The CDR3 sequence is CAWKPGQGNAGELFF. The CDR3 nucleotides are TGTGCCTGGAAACCGGGACAGGGGAATGCCGGGGAGCTGTTTTTT.

The V and J genes are TRBV9 and TRBJ2-2, with no clear D. V lost 4 bases, J lost 6 bases, and 7 bases lay in between. The CDR3 totals 12 residues. Germline loops: CDR1 SGDLS, CDR2 YYNGEE. As DNA, the CDR3 is TGTGCCAGCAGCCTGGAGTCCGGGGAGCTGTTTTTT. It is translated as CASSLESGELFF.

The rearrangement joins TRBV5-6 to TRBJ2-3; 7 bases map to TRBD2. The CDR3 length is 15 residues. The germline CDR1 and CDR2 sequences are SGHDT and YYEEEE. V shed 4 bases, J shed 3 bases, and the junction held 8 bases outside the gene matches. The CDR3 DNA follows: TGTGCCAGCAGCGGGGGACTAATGGGGACAGATACGCAGTATTTT. Translated: CASSGGLMGTDTQYF. Filled out from reference TRBV5-6 and TRBJ2-3, the complete variable domain reads DAGVTQSPTHLIKTRGQQVTLRCSPKSGHDTVSWYQQALGQGPQFIFQYYEEEERQRGNFPDRFSGHQFPNYSSELNVNALLLGDSALYLCASSGGLMGTDTQYFGPGTRLTVL.

In its sample, this clone was seen a few times. This chain joins TRBV27 and TRBJ1-2; the D is unclear. Germline-derived CDR1 and CDR2 are MNHEY and SMNVEV (reference sequence). The CDR3 has 14 amino acids. The V end was cut by 4 bases, the J end by 4 bases, with 13 bases between. CDR3 residues: CASSSSLVPYGYTF. CDR3 in DNA: TGTGCCAGCAGTTCTTCACTGGTCCCCTATGGCTACACCTTC.

The table lists this clone with a few counts. The CDR3 DNA is TGTGCCAGCAGTCGGGATAGCGACAATGAGCAGTTCTTC. Protein: CASSRDSDNEQFF. The J gene is TRBJ2-1, the V gene TRBV6-4, with D perhaps matching TRBD2 (5 bases). The V and J ends lost 5 bases and 5 bases respectively, with 10 bases between them. The length of the CDR3 is 13 residues. Germline loops: CDR1 MRHNA, CDR2 SNTAGT.

The chain links TRBV30 to TRBJ2-3; 9 bases match TRBD2. The length of the CDR3 is 14 residues. The V and J ends lost 4 bases and 6 bases, in that order; junction bases with no gene match: 8. Germline assignment: CDR1 GTSNPN and CDR2 SVGIG (reference sequence). CDR3 DNA sequence: TGTGCCTGGAATAAGCGGGGGGTTGGGGATACGCAGTATTTT. Amino acids: CAWNKRGVGDTQYF.